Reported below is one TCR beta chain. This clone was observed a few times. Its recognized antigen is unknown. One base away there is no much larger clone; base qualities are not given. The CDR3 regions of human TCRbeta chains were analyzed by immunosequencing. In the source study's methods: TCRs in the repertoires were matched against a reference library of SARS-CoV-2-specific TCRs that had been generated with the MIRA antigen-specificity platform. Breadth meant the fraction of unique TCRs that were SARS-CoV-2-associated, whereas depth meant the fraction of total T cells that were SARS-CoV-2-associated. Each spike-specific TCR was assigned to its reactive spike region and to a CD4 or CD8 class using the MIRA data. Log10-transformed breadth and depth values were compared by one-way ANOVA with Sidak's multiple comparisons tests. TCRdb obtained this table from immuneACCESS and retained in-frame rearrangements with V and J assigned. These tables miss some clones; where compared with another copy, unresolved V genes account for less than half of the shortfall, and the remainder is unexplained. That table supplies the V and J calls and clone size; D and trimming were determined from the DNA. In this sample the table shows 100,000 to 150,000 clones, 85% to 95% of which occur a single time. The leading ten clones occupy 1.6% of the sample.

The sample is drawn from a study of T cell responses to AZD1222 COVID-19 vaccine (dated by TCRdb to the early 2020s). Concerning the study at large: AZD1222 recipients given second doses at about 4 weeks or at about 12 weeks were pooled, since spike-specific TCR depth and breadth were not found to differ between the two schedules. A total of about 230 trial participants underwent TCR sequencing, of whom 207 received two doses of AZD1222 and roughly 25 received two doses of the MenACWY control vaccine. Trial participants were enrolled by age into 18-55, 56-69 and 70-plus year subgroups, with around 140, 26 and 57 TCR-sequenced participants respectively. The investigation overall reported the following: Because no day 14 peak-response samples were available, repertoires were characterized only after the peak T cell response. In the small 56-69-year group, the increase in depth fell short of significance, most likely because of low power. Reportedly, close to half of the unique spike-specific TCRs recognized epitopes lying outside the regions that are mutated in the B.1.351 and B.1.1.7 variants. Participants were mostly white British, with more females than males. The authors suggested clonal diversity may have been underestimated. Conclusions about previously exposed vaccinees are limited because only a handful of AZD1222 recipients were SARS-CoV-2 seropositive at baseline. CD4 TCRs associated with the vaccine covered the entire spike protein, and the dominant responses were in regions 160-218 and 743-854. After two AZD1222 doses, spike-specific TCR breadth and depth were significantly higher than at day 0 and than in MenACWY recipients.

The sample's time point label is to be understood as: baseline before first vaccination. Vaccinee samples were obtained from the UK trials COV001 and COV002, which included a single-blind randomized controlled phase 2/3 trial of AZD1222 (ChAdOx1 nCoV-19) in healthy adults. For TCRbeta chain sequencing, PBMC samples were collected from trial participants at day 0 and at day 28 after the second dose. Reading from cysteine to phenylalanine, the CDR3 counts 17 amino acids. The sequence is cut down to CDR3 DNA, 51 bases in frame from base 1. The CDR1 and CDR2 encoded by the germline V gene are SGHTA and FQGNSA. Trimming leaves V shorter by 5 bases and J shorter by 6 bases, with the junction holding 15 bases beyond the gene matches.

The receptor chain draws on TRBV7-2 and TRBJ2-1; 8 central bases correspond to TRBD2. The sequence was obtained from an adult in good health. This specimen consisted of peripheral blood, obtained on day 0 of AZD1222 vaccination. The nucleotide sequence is TGTGCCAGCAGCCCGATGTCGGGGGGGCAGTCTGGCAATGAGCAGTTCTTC. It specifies CASSPMSGGQSGNEQFF.